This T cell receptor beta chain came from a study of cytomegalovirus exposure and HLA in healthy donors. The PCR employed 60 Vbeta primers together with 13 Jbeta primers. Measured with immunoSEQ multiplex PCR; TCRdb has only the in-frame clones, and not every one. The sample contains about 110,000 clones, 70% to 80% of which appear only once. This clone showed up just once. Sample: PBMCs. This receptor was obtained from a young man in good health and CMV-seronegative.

The CDR3 spells CASSYSFSGETQYF. The CDR3 DNA reads TGTGCCAGCAGTTACAGCTTTTCCGGAGAGACCCAGTACTTC. The chain employs TRBV6-5 and TRBJ2-5; D ambiguous. The CDR3 consists of 14 residues. The V gene lost 2 bases and the J gene lost 4 bases, with 11 bases spanning the gap. Germline V gives CDR1 MNHEY, CDR2 SVGAGI.